The 20 T cell receptor beta chains given below trace back to one sample, sequenced in a study of T cells in Graves' hyperthyroidism and ophthalmopathy. Using RNA transcripts as the source, TCR beta CDR3 regions were amplified. The study used the HTBI primer set for a first-round RT-PCR of the TCR CDR3. TCRdb re-derived calls from the multiplex PCR reads in MiXCR, one entry per CDR3 protein. The table has some 340,000 distinct CDR3 sequences, roughly 13% seen once. Sequenced input: blood. The receptors were gathered from a woman in her thirties or forties with Graves' ophthalmopathy.

In this sample, this clonotype turned up many times. V gene TRBV28 combines with J gene TRBJ2-7; maybe TRBD2 (7 bases). V dropped 6 bases and J dropped 5 bases, with 14 bases sitting between them. Looked up from germline, CDR1 is MDHEN and CDR2 is SYDVKM. This CDR3 has 13 residues. CDR3 sequence: CASRGGAGNEQYF. The CDR3 DNA reads TGTGCCAGCAGAGGGGGGGCGGGGAACGAGCAGTACTTC. Combining the CDR3 with reference TRBV28 and TRBJ2-7 gives the whole variable domain DVKVTQSSRYLVKRTGEKVFLECVQDMDHENMFWYRQDPGLGLRLIYFSYDVKMKEKGDIPEGYSVSREKKERFSLILESASTNQTSMYLCASRGGAGNEQYFGPGTRLTVT.

Comment on this clonotype: A clone one base away is much larger, so this may be a read error. The V and J genes are TRBV6-1 and TRBJ2-7, with D tentatively TRBD1 (6 bases). Germline CDR1 and CDR2: MNHNS and SASEGT. This CDR3 region has 17 residues. The CDR3 sequence is CASRNLVGGPSSYERYF. The DNA of the CDR3 is TGTGCCAGCAGAAACCTCGTAGGGGGACCAAGCTCCTACGAGCGGTACTTC.

This clonotype was recorded many times. The chain employs TRBV20-1 and TRBJ2-1; D call uncertain. This CDR3 has 10 residues. Germline V CDR1 and CDR2: DFQATT, SNEGSKA (reference sequence). Trimming removed 5 bases at V and 12 bases at J, with 11 bases between. The CDR3 bases are TGCAGTGCTTATGACGCCGGGCAGTTCTTC. Protein: CSAYDAGQFF.

The gene calls are TRBV5-8 and TRBJ2-7, with D uncertain. V was trimmed by 4 bases and J by 2 bases, leaving 19 bases between them. Germline CDR1 and CDR2: SGHTS and YDEGEE. The CDR3 has 16 residues. DNA for the CDR3: TGTGCCAGCAGCACCCGAGAGTATGGGTCTACCTACGAGCAGTACTTC. This translates into CASSTREYGSTYEQYF.

In this sample, this clonotype turned up many times. The chain uses TRBV30 and TRBJ2-1, with D maybe TRBD1 (5 bases). This CDR3 region has 12 residues. Germline loops: CDR1 GTSNPN, CDR2 SVGIG (reference sequence). V was shortened by 1 base and J by 5 bases, with 6 bases between the two germline ends. The CDR3: CAWSEGNNEQFF. CDR3 in DNA: TGTGCCTGGAGTGAGGGGAACAATGAGCAGTTCTTC.

This clonotype occurred many times. V usage is TRBV6-1 and J usage is TRBJ1-1; D unresolved. Trimming took 5 bases from V and 0 from J, leaving 7 bases between them. The CDR3 covers 13 residues. CDR1 is MNHNS and CDR2 is SASEGT in the germline V gene. The CDR3 region is CASSQELNTEAFF. The CDR3 nucleotides are TGTGCCAGCAGTCAGGAACTGAACACTGAAGCTTTCTTT.

The sample holds a few counts of this clonotype. The chain links TRBV4-2 to TRBJ2-1; 7 nucleotides line up with TRBD2. This CDR3 has 17 amino acids. Germline V gene data show CDR1 as LGHNA and CDR2 as YNFKEQ. Losses at the gene ends were 0 bases for V and 1 base for J; bases not matched to a gene: 6. Here the CDR3 DNA reads TGTGCCAGCAGCCAAGATCAAGGCGGGGGTTCCTACAATGAGCAGTTCTTC. Its protein product is CASSQDQGGGSYNEQFF.

The chain has TRBV2 and TRBJ2-2, with a possible D match to TRBD1 (5 bases). CDR3 size: 14 residues. The germline V gene has CDR1 SNHLY and CDR2 FYNNEI. V was pared by 8 bases and J by 6 bases, with 16 bases between. DNA for the CDR3: TGTGCCAGCTCGAGAACGCAGGGATCCGGGGAGCTGTTTTTT. Translating it yields CASSRTQGSGELFF.

This clonotype was observed a handful of times. The V gene is TRBV3-1, the J gene TRBJ2-5, with 10 bases that match TRBD2. The CDR3 covers 16 residues. The V and J ends lost 0 bases and 7 bases, in that order; junction bases with no gene match: 8. Germline V gene data show CDR1 as LGHDT and CDR2 as YNNKEL (reference sequence). The chain's CDR3 is CASSQERTSGWGTQYF. The CDR3 DNA follows: TGTGCCAGCAGCCAAGAAAGGACTAGCGGTTGGGGGACCCAGTACTTC.

This clonotype was observed at least ten times. This CDR3 reads CASSGTGGTSGRAYEQYF. CDR3 coding DNA: TGTGCCAGCAGTGGGACAGGGGGAACTAGCGGGAGGGCCTACGAGCAGTACTTC. The V and J genes are TRBV6-1 and TRBJ2-7, with 13 bases matching TRBD2. V was clipped by 4 bases and J by 2 bases; unmatched bases: 11. The germline V gene has CDR1 MNHNS and CDR2 SASEGT. CDR3 length: 18 amino acids.

This clonotype was counted ten times or more. In nucleotides, the CDR3 is TGTGCCAGCTCACCAAGTATCCAGTCTGGCTACACCTTC. Residues: CASSPSIQSGYTF. J is TRBJ1-2 and V is TRBV18; D uncertain. CDR1 is KGHSH, CDR2 LQKENI, per germline. Trimming pared 2 bases from V and 7 bases from J, leaving 11 bases between. The CDR3 has 13 amino acids. The full variable domain, in which reference TRBV18 and TRBJ1-2 provide the parts outside the CDR3, is NAGVMQNPRHLVRRRGQEARLRCSPMKGHSHVYWYRQLPEEGLKFMVYLQKENIIDESGMPKERFSAEFPKEGPSILRIQQVVRGDSAAYFCASSPSIQSGYTFGSGTRLTVV.

This clonotype was found many times. The chain joins TRBV27 to TRBJ2-7, with 7 positions matching TRBD2. This CDR3 comprises 16 residues. After removal of 3 bases from V and 0 bases from J, the junction contained 8 bases not matched to a gene. Germline values: CDR1 MNHEY, CDR2 SMNVEV (reference sequence). CDR3 bases: TGTGCCAGCAGTTTCTCGTGGGGGGGTCGCTCCTACGAGCAGTACTTC. Translating it yields CASSFSWGGRSYEQYF.

This clonotype was detected ten times or more. This rearrangement joins TRBV10-2 to TRBJ2-1; TRBD2 agrees at 9 bases. The CDR3 sequence is 11 residues long. V lost 7 bases, J lost 10 bases, and 2 bases stayed unmatched. Germline CDR1 and CDR2: WSHSY and SAAADI. As DNA, the CDR3 is TGCGCCAGCACTCTAGCGGGGGAGCAGTTCTTC. It codes for CASTLAGEQFF.

Only a few counts were recorded for this clonotype. The chain combines TRBV9 with TRBJ1-1; weak D call: TRBD1 (5 bases). V lost 0 bases and J lost 6, with 12 bases in between. The CDR3 length is 14 residues. Germline lookup yields CDR1 SGDLS and CDR2 YYNGEE. As DNA, the CDR3 is TGTGCCAGCAGCGTAGTAACAGGTTCCGCTGAAGCTTTCTTT. Protein: CASSVVTGSAEAFF. The full variable domain, rest sourced from reference TRBV9 and TRBJ1-1, is DSGVTQTPKHLITATGQRVTLRCSPRSGDLSVYWYQQSLDQGLQFLIQYYNGEERAKGNILERFSAQQFPDLHSELNLSSLELGDSALYFCASSVVTGSAEAFFGQGTRLTVV.

V and J are TRBV20-1 and TRBJ2-1; 11 bases fit TRBD2. Germline assignment: CDR1 DFQATT and CDR2 SNEGSKA (reference sequence). The V and J ends lost 5 bases and 5 bases, in that order; junction bases with no gene match: 11. The CDR3 extends over 16 amino acids. CDR3 nucleotide sequence: TGCAGTGCTTTTCAACTAGCGGGAGCTCTCAACAATGAGCAGTTCTTC. As protein: CSAFQLAGALNNEQFF.

This clonotype was observed at least ten times. The chain joins TRBV6-5 to TRBJ2-5, with a weak D call TRBD1 (5 bases). Trimming pared 0 bases from V and 5 bases from J, leaving 16 bases between. This CDR3 has 16 amino acids. CDR1 and CDR2 from the germline V gene are MNHEY and SVGAGI. The CDR3 DNA reads as TGTGCCAGCAGTTACTCCCCAGGGAAAGGTTGGGAGACCCAGTACTTC. Its translation is CASSYSPGKGWETQYF.

This clonotype has at least ten counts. The chain has TRBV20-1 and TRBJ2-7; 9 bases line up with TRBD1. CDR3 length: 13 residues. The germline CDR1 and CDR2 sequences are DFQATT and SNEGSKA (reference sequence). The junction had 11 bases not matched to a gene; V was cut back by 5 bases and J by 9 bases. The CDR3 DNA follows: TGCAGTGCTGGTGGAACAGGGGGCAGACGGCAGTACTTC. It is translated as CSAGGTGGRRQYF.

This clonotype was counted ten times or more. The rearrangement links TRBV7-9 to TRBJ2-1; 12 bases are shared with TRBD2. The ends lost 5 bases at V and 7 bases at J; junction bases unmatched: 12. The length of the CDR3 is 17 residues. The V gene's germline CDR1 is SEHNR and CDR2 FQNEAQ (reference sequence). The CDR3 loop reads CASSQTRTSGGWNEQFF. The DNA of the CDR3 is TGTGCCAGCAGCCAAACCAGAACTAGCGGGGGGTGGAATGAGCAGTTCTTC. Full variable domain (remainder filled in from reference TRBV7-9 and TRBJ2-1): DTGVSQNPRHKITKRGQNVTFRCDPISEHNRLYWYRQTLGQGPEFLTYFQNEAQLEKSRLLSDRFSAERPKGSFSTLEIQRTEQGDSAMYLCASSQTRTSGGWNEQFFGPGTRLTVL.

The sample holds many counts of this clonotype. The V gene is TRBV6-1, the J gene TRBJ1-2; D remains ambiguous. The CDR3 loop spans 13 amino acids. Germline-derived CDR1 and CDR2 are MNHNS and SASEGT. Trimming pared 6 bases from V and 8 bases from J, leaving 16 bases between. CDR3 in DNA: TGTGCCAGCAGCCTACGAAGGGATATGGGCTACACCTTC. It is translated as CASSLRRDMGYTF.

The chain is built from TRBV18 and TRBJ2-7; 7 bases align to TRBD2. The trim removed 5 bases at V and 0 bases at J, leaving 4 bases unmatched. Germline loops: CDR1 KGHSH, CDR2 LQKENI. This CDR3 region has 14 residues. The CDR3 nucleotides read TGTGCCAGCTCAGTATCGGGGGGCTCCTACGAGCAGTACTTC. Translation gives CASSVSGGSYEQYF.